This TCR beta chain was found in a study of blood T cell repertoires in COVID-19. The wider study: The samples span acute and convalescent COVID-19 from the United States, Italy and Spain.

As handled by the study authors: Reference gene primer amplification gave estimated nucleated cell counts. Libraries were prepared by immunoSEQ multiplex PCR; TCRdb keeps only in-frame clonotypes and omits some of them. V and J calls and clone size are given by that table; D and trimming were obtained from the DNA. This table has approximately 140,000 clones, less than 90% appearing once. Before they entered the study, exposed participants had met a COVID-19 case within 2 weeks. This clone was recorded once. Trimming removed 6 bases at V and 12 bases at J, with 21 bases between. This CDR3 region has 14 residues. CDR1 and CDR2 (germline): SQVTM, ANQGSEA.

The source of this sequence is a woman aged 50 to 60 who had been exposed to COVID-19. Sequencing used PBMCs or T cells enriched from blood (not recorded which). The rearrangement links TRBV29-1 to TRBJ1-6, with a tentative D call TRBD1 (6 bases). CDR3 region: CSVTTGQSGGPLHF. The CDR3 DNA sequence: TGCAGCGTCACCACTGGACAGTCAGGCGGACCCCTCCACTTT.